This TCR beta chain is from a study of early T cells in non-severe SARS-CoV-2 infection. J gave up 8 bases and V 6 bases, and 4 bases lay outside the gene matches. From germline, CDR1 is LNHDA and CDR2 SQIVND (reference sequence). This CDR3 region has 12 residues. From the 5' RACE reads, TCRdb called clonotypes with MiXCR, one entry per CDR3 protein. Of fewer than 95,000 distinct CDR3 sequences listed, roughly 17% are singletons. There are a few counts of this clonotype. The receptor was derived from an adult who was a healthcare worker with PCR-confirmed SARS-CoV-2 infection or an uninfected control (not recorded which). The chain combines TRBV19 with TRBJ1-2; 9 nucleotides match TRBD1. Sequenced material: whole blood, taken at baseline. CDR3: CASRDRGRGYTF. Written as DNA, the CDR3 is TGTGCCAGTAGGGACAGGGGCCGGGGCTACACCTTC.